These T cell receptor beta chains were read from a single sample in a study of blood T cells in healthy people across ages. TCRdb re-called the 5' RACE reads with MiXCR, one entry per CDR3 protein. The data contain around 670,000 distinct CDR3 sequences, approximately 30% of them singletons. The sequenced sample consisted of blood. These receptors were taken from a woman aged 80 or over in good health. Each CDR3 is given with its conserved first and last residue. D genes are given only for firm matches. Clone size is not always given. Where it is, it says once, few, many or a class for expanded clones.

CDR3 DNA	CDR3 protein	V gene	clone size	D gene	J gene
TGCGCCAGCAGCTCATCAGGGGCCGGGGAGCTGTTTTTT	CASSSSGAGELFF	TRBV5-1	.	.	TRBJ2-2
TGTGCCAGCAGCTTAGCTCCGCGACTAGCGGGGGGACATGAGCAGTTCTTC	CASSLAPRLAGGHEQFF	TRBV7-2	many	TRBD2	TRBJ2-1
TGTGCCAGCAGCTTGGGAAACCCGTTCAATGAGCAGTTCTTC	CASSLGNPFNEQFF	TRBV5-6	few	.	TRBJ2-1
TGTGCCAGCAGCCATTTTGCAGAGAACACTGAAGCTTTCTTT	CASSHFAENTEAFF	TRBV14	.	.	TRBJ1-1
TGTGCCACCAGCCCAGGGACAGGGGGAAATCAGCCCCAGCATTTT	CATSPGTGGNQPQHF	TRBV15	many	TRBD1	TRBJ1-5
TGTGCCAGCAGCACCGGGACAGGGCGTCCCAACAATGAGCAGTTCTTC	CASSTGTGRPNNEQFF	TRBV7-8	many	TRBD1	TRBJ2-1
TGTGCCACCAGCACCTGGACAGGGGCCGCCGGGGAGCTGTTTTTT	CATSTWTGAAGELFF	TRBV15	.	TRBD1	TRBJ2-2
TGCAGCGTCCAGGCTAGCGGGGGAGGCGAGCAGTACTTC	CSVQASGGGEQYF	TRBV29-1	many	TRBD2	TRBJ2-7
TGCGCCAGCAGCCTAGAGCAGACGACAGATACGCAGTATTTT	CASSLEQTTDTQYF	TRBV5-1	many	.	TRBJ2-3
TGTGCCAGCAGCTTAGGAGGGACAGGGGGCTGGGATGAGCAGTTCTTC	CASSLGGTGGWDEQFF	TRBV7-2	.	TRBD1	TRBJ2-1
TGTGCCAGCAGTCCATATGGGACAGGCCCCACCGGGGAGCTGTTTTTT	CASSPYGTGPTGELFF	TRBV12-3/TRBV12-4	many	TRBD1	TRBJ2-2
TGTGCCATCAGTCAGGGGACGAACACTGAAGCTTTCTTT	CAISQGTNTEAFF	TRBV10-3	.	.	TRBJ1-1
TGCGCCAGCAGCTTGGGGCAGGGAGCCCACGAGCAGTACTTC	CASSLGQGAHEQYF	TRBV5-1	many	.	TRBJ2-7
TGCAGTGCTAGAGGAACAGGGGTGGGCGAGCAGTACTTC	CSARGTGVGEQYF	TRBV20-1	.	TRBD1	TRBJ2-7
TGTGCCAGCAGCTCCTCCGGGACTAGCGGGTTTAATGAGCGGTACTTC	CASSSSGTSGFNERYF	TRBV7-3	once	TRBD2	TRBJ2-7
TGCGCCAGCAGCCAAGAACCCACAGTCAGCACAGATACGCAGTATTTT	CASSQEPTVSTDTQYF	TRBV4-3	few	.	TRBJ2-3
TGCAGTGCTAGAGATGAACAGGGCACAGATACGCAGTATTTT	CSARDEQGTDTQYF	TRBV20-1	many	.	TRBJ2-3
TGTGCCAGCAGCTCTTTGGCCAGGCGGCCAGAAGCTTTCTTT	CASSSLARRPEAFF	TRBV7-9	.	.	TRBJ1-1
TGCAGTGCTAGCCTACTTTGGGCGGCAGAAAGCGGTGGCTACACCTTC	CSASLLWAAESGGYTF	TRBV20-1	few	.	TRBJ1-2
TGTGCCAGCAGCTTAGAAAGATTCTCCTACGAGCAGTACTTC	CASSLERFSYEQYF	TRBV7-2	many	.	TRBJ2-7
TGTGCCAGCAGCTTACTGGACAGGCCTAACTATGGCTACACCTTC	CASSLLDRPNYGYTF	TRBV7-8	few	TRBD1	TRBJ1-2
TGTGCCAGCATCCGGGGGGGCCCCCAGAGCACCCAGTACTTC	CASIRGGPQSTQYF	TRBV6-2/TRBV6-3	.	TRBD2	TRBJ2-5
TGCAGTGCTAGAGATGGGGGCGGGGCACAAGAGACCCAGTACTTC	CSARDGGGAQETQYF	TRBV20-1	many	.	TRBJ2-5
TGTGCCAGCAGTTTATCTCTACAGGGAGGTGAGCAGTTCTTC	CASSLSLQGGEQFF	TRBV12-3/TRBV12-4	many	.	TRBJ2-1
TGCGCCAGCAGCTTGGGCAGCGGGGGCCCCCGAGATACGCAGTATTTT	CASSLGSGGPRDTQYF	TRBV5-1	many	TRBD2	TRBJ2-3
TGTGCCATCAGTGAGTTCCTAAAACCGAACAATGAGCAGTACTTC	CAISEFLKPNNEQYF	TRBV10-3	.	.	TRBJ2-7
TGTGCCAGCAGCTTAGAGTCAGGTGGCTACACCTTC	CASSLESGGYTF	TRBV7-9	many	.	TRBJ1-2
TGCAGTGCTAGGGGGCGGGAGGACCACGAGCAGTACTTC	CSARGREDHEQYF	TRBV20-1	.	TRBD2	TRBJ2-7
TGCAGTGCTAGCCCGGCAGGGGAAGATACGCAGTATTTT	CSASPAGEDTQYF	TRBV20-1	.	.	TRBJ2-3
TGCAGTGCTAGGACCCTCGACATCTCACAAGAGACCCAGTACTTC	CSARTLDISQETQYF	TRBV20-1	.	.	TRBJ2-5
.	CASSFYICSASRDIPYEQYF	TRBV5-1	few	.	TRBJ2-7
TGTGCCAGCAGTTGGAGGACAGGGAAATCACCCCTCCACTTT	CASSWRTGKSPLHF	TRBV6-2/TRBV6-3	many	TRBD1	TRBJ1-6
TGTGCCAGCAGACGGGCAGGGAGCGCAGATACGCAATATTTT	CASRRAGSADTQYF	TRBV12-3/TRBV12-4	.	.	TRBJ2-3
TGCGCCAGCAGCCAAGGGGGGCTCGACTATGGCTACACCTTC	CASSQGGLDYGYTF	TRBV4-1	.	.	TRBJ1-2
TGTGCCAGCAGCCACCTGGGGGCCATGGGAGCTAACTATGGCTACACCTTC	CASSHLGAMGANYGYTF	TRBV7-2	few	.	TRBJ1-2
TGCAGTGCTCCCTGGAGAGCGGGGGGGATCCAAGAGACCCAGTACTTC	CSAPWRAGGIQETQYF	TRBV20-1	many	TRBD2	TRBJ2-5
TGTGCCAGCTCACCAGGGACTCCAGAAGCTTTCTTT	CASSPGTPEAFF	TRBV18	few	.	TRBJ1-1
TGTGCCAGGGGGGGACAGACCTTCAATGAGCAGTTCTTC	CARGGQTFNEQFF	TRBV7-9	many	.	TRBJ2-1
TGTGCCGGTACAGGGACAGCAGATACGCAGTATTTT	CAGTGTADTQYF	TRBV12-3/TRBV12-4	.	TRBD1	TRBJ2-3
TGTGCCAGCAGGCGCACTAGCGTCTATGAGCAGTTCTTC	CASRRTSVYEQFF	TRBV7-2	.	TRBD2	TRBJ2-1
TGCAGTGCCTTACACCTAGACTCAGATACGCAGTATTTT	CSALHLDSDTQYF	TRBV20-1	.	.	TRBJ2-3
TGTGCCAGCAGCTTAGCGGGACTAGCGGGGGGGCGTCATACGCAGTATTTT	CASSLAGLAGGRHTQYF	TRBV7-2	many	TRBD2	TRBJ2-3
TGCGCCAGCAGGCCAGCGGGATTTAGGTACAATGAGCAGTACTTC	CASRPAGFRYNEQYF	TRBV5-1	.	TRBD2	TRBJ2-7